These 6 T cell receptor beta chains came from one sample sequenced in a study of T cells in Graves' hyperthyroidism and ophthalmopathy. Authors of the study amplified TCR beta CDR3 regions from RNA transcripts. The TCR CDR3 was amplified in a first-round RT-PCR using the HTBI primer set. TCRdb itself ran the multiplex PCR reads through MiXCR, one entry per CDR3 protein. The sample lists around 270,000 distinct CDR3 sequences; around 20% were seen once. The sequenced sample was blood. These receptors all come from a man in his fifties or sixties with Graves' ophthalmopathy.

In this sample, this clonotype turned up a few times. This sequence joins TRBV27 and TRBJ2-2, with D possibly being TRBD1 (6 bases). CDR1 and CDR2 (germline): MNHEY, SMNVEV (reference sequence). This CDR3 contains 16 residues. The V and J ends lost 8 bases and 1 base respectively, with 17 bases between them. The CDR3 loop reads CASHKLGAKNTGELFF. The CDR3, as DNA: TGTGCCAGCCACAAGTTGGGGGCTAAGAACACCGGGGAGCTGTTTTTT.

The sample holds a few counts of this clonotype. This rearrangement joins TRBV3-1 to TRBJ2-4; D not certain. Trimming took 2 bases from V and 6 from J, leaving 14 bases between them. The germline V gene has CDR1 LGHDT and CDR2 YNNKEL (reference sequence). This CDR3 has 15 residues. CDR3 in DNA: TGTGCCAGCAGCCAATACGGATCTCTGGGAAACATTCAGTACTTC. Translation: CASSQYGSLGNIQYF.

V and J are TRBV9 and TRBJ2-3, with no clear D. The CDR3 sequence is 14 residues long. Germline V gene lookup returns CDR1 SGDLS and CDR2 YYNGEE. Trimming pared 3 bases from V and 6 bases from J, leaving 14 bases between. CDR3 loop: CASSAIGRPDTQYF. The DNA for the CDR3 is TGTGCCAGCAGCGCCATTGGACGCCCGGATACGCAGTATTTT.

The chain employs TRBV4-1 and TRBJ2-3; the D gene is possibly TRBD1 (5 bases). Trimming pared 0 bases from V and 1 base from J, leaving 5 bases between. This CDR3 is built from 14 residues. The germline CDR1 and CDR2 sequences are MGHRA and YSYEKL. CDR3 sequence reads: CASSQEGGTDTQYF. The CDR3 DNA reads TGCGCCAGCAGCCAAGAAGGGGGCACAGATACGCAGTATTTT.

This chain joins TRBV15 and TRBJ2-6; D perhaps matches TRBD2 (6 bases). This CDR3 spans 16 amino acids. Germline CDR1 reads LNHNV; CDR2 reads YYDKDF (reference sequence). V was trimmed by 1 base and J by 1 base, leaving 8 bases between them. The CDR3 loop is CATSRGAGSGANVLTF. The CDR3, as DNA: TGTGCCACCAGCAGAGGCGCGGGGTCTGGGGCCAACGTCCTGACTTTC. Combining the CDR3 with reference TRBV15 and TRBJ2-6 gives the whole variable domain DAMVIQNPRYQVTQFGKPVTLSCSQTLNHNVMYWYQQKSSQAPKLLFHYYDKDFNNEADTPDNFQSRRPNTSFCFLDIRSPGLGDTAMYLCATSRGAGSGANVLTFGAGSRLTVL.

CDR3 in amino acids: CATREALGGYTF. CDR3 sequence (DNA): TGTGCCACCCGAGAGGCACTAGGCGGCTACACCTTC. The chain carries TRBV28 and TRBJ1-2; D remains ambiguous. The CDR3 has 12 residues. Trimming left V 10 bases short and J 8 bases short, with 17 bases between. From germline, CDR1 is MDHEN and CDR2 SYDVKM.